This TCR beta chain derives from a study of cytomegalovirus exposure and HLA in healthy donors. The data were produced by immunoSEQ multiplex PCR, yet TCRdb's version contains in-frame clones alone and is incomplete. The repertoire consists of over 60,000 clones, with roughly 95% occurring once and the leading ten covering 3% to 3.5%. Comments on this clone: Its specificity is unknown.

Study-wide points: Cytomegalovirus association was listed for approximately 150 TCR beta chains. According to a later analysis, TCR clusters from the first cohort tended to co-occur in the roughly 110 validation repertoires.

The sequence was collected from a man aged 18 to 30 in good health and CMV-seronegative. Material for sequencing was PBMCs.

The CDR3 is CASSLRTTSSTDTQYF. CDR3 in DNA: TGTGCCAGCTCACTACGTACTACCTCTAGCACAGATACGCAGTATTTT. The chain uses TRBV18 and TRBJ2-3; D uncertain. The V end lost 4 bases, the J end lost 0 bases, and 14 bases lay between the germline ends. The CDR3 has 16 residues. CDR1 is KGHSH, CDR2 LQKENI, per germline.